The clone carrying this TCR beta chain occurred many times. These data belong to a study of type 1 and type 2 diabetes patients. Germline V lookup: CDR1 GTSNPN, CDR2 SVGIG (reference sequence). The CDR3 extends over 12 amino acids. Trimming took off 2 bases at V and 0 bases at J, with 5 bases between the two ends. PCR was run on genomic DNA. A primer set of 30 forward and 13 reverse primers amplified the CDR3. TCRdb reanalysed the multiplex PCR reads using MiXCR and keeps one entry per CDR3 protein. Of 250,000 or so distinct CDR3 sequences listed, 47% are singletons. Sequenced sample: peripheral blood mononuclear cells (PBMCs). The chain employs TRBV30 and TRBJ2-7, with D maybe TRBD1 (5 bases). The clonotype originates from a young man with type 2 diabetes. The CDR3 region is CAWSQGSYEQYF. The CDR3 bases are TGTGCCTGGAGTCAGGGCTCCTACGAGCAGTACTTC.